Listed here are 22 T cell receptor beta chains from one sample, sequenced in a study of beta chain features in type 1 diabetes. Overall study results and limits: TCRB CDR3 length was moderately but significantly reduced in all four CD4+ subsets of Type 1 diabetes patients.

Expressed TCRB transcripts were sequenced because the entire RNA isolate underwent reverse transcription. The data were produced by immunoSEQ multiplex PCR, yet TCRdb's version contains in-frame clones alone and is incomplete. Altogether 310,000 or so clones are present, 9.3% being singletons, with the ten largest covering 1%. These TCRs' antigens remain unknown. Sequencing input: central memory CD4+ T cells from blood. The origin of the receptors is a man aged 30-40 years with type 1 diabetes.

There are a few counts of this clone. The J gene is TRBJ2-5, the V gene TRBV7-8; D is ambiguous. The germline V and J ends were trimmed by 5 bases and 5 bases, with 12 bases remaining between them. There are 13 residues in the CDR3. Germline assignment: CDR1 SGHVS and CDR2 FQNEAQ. CDR3 sequence: CASSAKVGETQYF. The CDR3 DNA is TGTGCCAGCAGCGCGAAAGTTGGGGAGACCCAGTACTTC.

This clone was recorded a few times. An end of the junction differs from the germline gene, which may be a read error. The V call is TRBV7-2, the J call TRBJ2-2; TRBD2 is a possible D gene (5 bases). The V gene's germline CDR1 is SGHTA and CDR2 FQGNSA. The CDR3 is 14 amino acids. CDR3 sequence reads: CASGLLANAGELFF. The CDR3 DNA reads TGTGCCAGCGGCTTGCTAGCCAACGCCGGGGAGCTGTTTTTT.

This clone was recorded many times. The J gene is TRBJ2-1, the V gene TRBV12-5, with TRBD1 matching 7 bases. Per germline, CDR1 LGHNT and CDR2 FRNRAP. The trim removed 1 base at V and 0 bases at J, leaving 3 bases unmatched. The CDR3 length is 16 residues. CDR3: CASGLGTGSSYNEQFF. Here the CDR3 DNA reads TGTGCTAGTGGTTTGGGGACAGGCAGCTCCTACAATGAGCAGTTCTTC.

This clone was recorded at least ten times. V gene TRBV4-3 combines with J gene TRBJ2-1; possibly TRBD1 for D (6 bases). Between the trimmed V and J ends, which lost 3 bases and 4 bases, there was a span of 19 bases. The CDR3 is 17 residues long. Germline V gene sequence: CDR1 LGHNA, CDR2 YSLEER. CDR3 coding DNA: TGCGCCAGCAGCCAGGCCCCCCCAGGGGAGATTTACAATGAGCAGTTCTTC. It yields the protein CASSQAPPGEIYNEQFF.

This sequence joins TRBV4-1 and TRBJ1-4, with D hard to call. CDR1 and CDR2 from the germline V gene are MGHRA and YSYEKL. V lost 0 bases and J 0 bases, leaving 5 bases between the germline ends. This CDR3 has 15 amino acids. The CDR3 nucleotides are TGCGCCAGCAGCCAAGATTCTGCAACTAATGAAAAACTGTTTTTT. This gives the protein CASSQDSATNEKLFF.

The chain joins TRBV2 to TRBJ1-1, with no clear D. The V and J ends lost 4 bases and 1 base respectively, with 7 bases between them. CDR3 length: 13 amino acids. Germline-derived CDR1 and CDR2 are SNHLY and FYNNEI. In nucleotides, the CDR3 is TGTGCCAGCAGTGTCGACAAGAACACTGAAGCTTTCTTT. This sequence encodes CASSVDKNTEAFF.

A few counts support this clone. The CDR3 is CASSLDRTAQETQYF. The CDR3 DNA reads TGCGCCAGCAGCTTGGACCGGACGGCCCAAGAGACCCAGTACTTC. The gene calls are TRBV5-1 and TRBJ2-5; D remains ambiguous. CDR3 length: 15 amino acids. Germline V gene lookup returns CDR1 SGHRS and CDR2 YFSETQ. Trimming took off 0 bases at V and 1 base at J, with 10 bases between the two ends.

In its sample, this clone was seen a few times. The gene calls are TRBV30 and TRBJ1-4, with D tentatively TRBD1 (6 bases). V shed 1 base and J shed 7 bases, with 16 bases lying between them. The CDR3 has 15 residues. CDR1 is GTSNPN, CDR2 SVGIG, per germline (reference sequence). The CDR3 region has the DNA TGTGCCTGGAGTGCGGGACACATCGGAAGTGAAAAACTGTTTTTT. Translation gives CAWSAGHIGSEKLFF.

The rearrangement uses TRBV5-6 and TRBJ1-6, with TRBD1 identical over 8 bases. V lost 1 base, J lost 16 bases, and 7 bases stayed unmatched. Germline V gene lookup returns CDR1 SGHDT and CDR2 YYEEEE. This CDR3 has 13 residues. The CDR3 nucleotides read TGTGCCAGCAGCTTGTGGGACAGGCTTCCACTCCACTTT. Protein sequence: CASSLWDRLPLHF.

V gene TRBV2 combines with J gene TRBJ2-5, with 7 bases identical to TRBD1. The junction had 7 bases not matched to a gene; V was cut back by 2 bases and J by 4 bases. Per germline, CDR1 SNHLY and CDR2 FYNNEI. The CDR3 length is 15 residues. In nucleotides, the CDR3 is TGTGCCAGCAGTGAAAGACAGGGAACCGGAGAGACCCAGTACTTC. It codes for CASSERQGTGETQYF.

This clone was seen only a few times. The chain links TRBV5-1 to TRBJ2-1; 8 bases line up with TRBD1. V shed 5 bases and J 8 bases; nucleotides not matched to a gene: 9. The CDR3 consists of 14 residues. Germline-derived CDR1 and CDR2 are SGHRS and YFSETQ. The CDR3 region has the DNA TGCGCCAGCAGTACGACAGGGGACATAGATGAGCAGTTCTTC. Its translation: CASSTTGDIDEQFF.

This clone was counted ten times or more. The chain has TRBV19 and TRBJ1-2; D is unclear. Germline V gene sequence: CDR1 LNHDA, CDR2 SQIVND (reference sequence). The CDR3 length is 14 residues. The V end lost 0 bases, the J end lost 1 base, and 6 bases lay between the germline ends. The CDR3 bases are TGTGCCAGTAGTATAGATCCGGGTAACTATGGCTACACCTTC. Translating gives CASSIDPGNYGYTF.

The chain recombines TRBV21-1 with TRBJ2-6; TRBD1 is the table's D call and was not checked against the DNA. TRBV21-1 corresponds to a pseudogene. The CDR3 contains 17 residues. DNA of the CDR3: TGTGCCAGCAGCAAAGGTAGCTGGACAGGGGACGCCAACGTCCTGACTTTC. Its protein product is CASSKGSWTGDANVLTF.

The chain combines TRBV7-2 with TRBJ1-2, with TRBD1 matching over 8 bases. Per germline, CDR1 SGHTA and CDR2 FQGNSA. This CDR3 has 15 amino acids. Unmatched junction bases numbered 8, after V lost 4 bases and J lost 4 bases. In DNA form, the CDR3 reads TGTGCCAGCAGCTCAACGACAGGGGTGTCCTATGGCTACACCTTC. Its protein product is CASSSTTGVSYGYTF. Based on the CDR3 plus reference TRBV7-2 and TRBJ1-2, the full variable domain is GAGVSQSPSNKVTEKGKDVELRCDPISGHTALYWYRQSLGQGLEFLIYFQGNSAPDKSGLPSDRFSAERTGGSVSTLTIQRTQQEDSAVYLCASSSTTGVSYGYTFGSGTRLTVV.

CDR3 sequence: CASSLDAGDQPQHF. CDR3 in DNA: TGTGCCAGCAGCTTAGATGCAGGGGATCAGCCCCAGCATTTT. J is TRBJ1-5 and V is TRBV7-2; possible D gene TRBD1, 6 bases. In germline, CDR1 is SGHTA, CDR2 FQGNSA. CDR3 length: 14 amino acids. Trimming stripped 1 base from V and 5 bases from J, with 9 bases between.

This chain uses TRBV7-9 with TRBJ1-6; a possible D gene is TRBD1 (5 bases). Germline V gives CDR1 SEHNR, CDR2 FQNEAQ (reference sequence). CDR3 length equals 14 residues. V dropped 1 base and J dropped 7 bases, with 8 bases sitting between them. The CDR3 bases are TGTGCCAGCAGCTTAGGGGGCCAGAATTCACCCCTCCACTTT. It encodes CASSLGGQNSPLHF.

This clone has just a few counts. This same CDR3 is encoded by further DNA sequences in the sample. The CDR3 bases are TGTGCCAGCAGCTTAGACAGGGATAGCTATGGCTACACCTTC. Translating gives CASSLDRDSYGYTF. This sequence joins TRBV7-9 and TRBJ1-2; D possibly corresponds to TRBD1 (6 bases). Germline V gene data show CDR1 as SEHNR and CDR2 as FQNEAQ (reference sequence). This CDR3 has 14 residues. V lost 1 base, J lost 4 bases, and 10 bases lay in between.

The chain recombines TRBV5-1 with TRBJ2-6; D not resolved. The CDR3 runs 17 residues. V was trimmed by 2 bases and J by 0 bases, leaving 12 bases between them. The V gene's germline CDR1 is SGHRS and CDR2 YFSETQ. CDR3 in DNA: TGCGCCAGCAGCTTTAACAGTAGGCCCTCTGGGGCCAACGTCCTGACTTTC. Its protein product is CASSFNSRPSGANVLTF.

V is TRBV5-6 and J is TRBJ2-1; 9 bases are shared with TRBD2. The V gene's germline CDR1 is SGHDT and CDR2 YYEEEE. Trimming at V came to 2 bases and at J to 9 bases, leaving 9 bases not matched to a gene. CDR3 length: 15 amino acids. CDR3: CASSLTGTSHREQFF. The DNA of the CDR3 is TGTGCCAGCAGCTTAACCGGGACTAGCCACCGTGAGCAGTTCTTC.

Only a few counts were recorded for this clone. The chain joins TRBV5-1 to TRBJ2-3, with a possible D match to TRBD1 (5 bases). This CDR3 comprises 14 residues. CDR1 SGHRS and CDR2 YFSETQ come from the germline V gene. V lost 2 bases, J lost 3 bases, and 10 bases lay in between. The chain's CDR3 is CASSLWGLTDTQYF. For the CDR3, the DNA is TGCGCCAGCAGCTTATGGGGCCTAACAGATACGCAGTATTTT.

There are a few counts of this clone. J is TRBJ2-7 and V is TRBV4-3; 14 bases agree with TRBD2. The junction had 3 bases not matched to a gene; V was cut back by 1 base and J by 4 bases. The germline V gene has CDR1 LGHNA and CDR2 YSLEER. This CDR3 is 16 amino acids long. CDR3 bases: TGCGCCAGCAGCCAAGGGACTAGCGGGGGGAGGTACGAGCAGTACTTC. Translating gives CASSQGTSGGRYEQYF.

This clone was observed a few times. The CDR3 DNA is TGTGCCAGCAGTTACGCCCAGGAGGGCAAGGAGCAGTTCTTC. Amino acids: CASSYAQEGKEQFF. This chain connects TRBV6-6 to TRBJ2-1; D might be TRBD2 (6 bases). V was pared by 2 bases and J by 10 bases, with 15 bases between. Germline CDR1 is MNHNY and CDR2 is SVGAGI (reference sequence). The CDR3 is 14 amino acids.